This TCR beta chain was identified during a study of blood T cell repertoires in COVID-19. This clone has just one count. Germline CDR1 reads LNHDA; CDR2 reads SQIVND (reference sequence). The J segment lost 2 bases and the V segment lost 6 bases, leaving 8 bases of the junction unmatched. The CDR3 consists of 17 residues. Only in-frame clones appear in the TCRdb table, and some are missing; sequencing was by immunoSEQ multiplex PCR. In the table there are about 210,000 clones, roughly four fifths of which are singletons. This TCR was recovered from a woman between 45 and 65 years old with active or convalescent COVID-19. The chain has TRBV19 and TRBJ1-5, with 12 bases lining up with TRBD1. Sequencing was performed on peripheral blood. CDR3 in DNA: TGTGCCAGTAGCGATAGGGACAGGGGGCTTGGCAATCAGCCCCAGCATTTT. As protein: CASSDRDRGLGNQPQHF.